The TCR beta chain under discussion was sequenced for a study of vaccination effects on CD4 cells after COVID-19. Worth noting for this clone: The antigen is undetermined. The same CDR3 also results from other DNA sequences found in this sample.

Expansion with viral peptide pools was applied to antigen-specific CD4+ T cells by the ViraFEST assay prior to sequencing. Subsequent to less than 13 days of culture, CD4+ T cells were isolated. All participants had two doses of either the BNT162b2 or mRNA-1273 vaccine. Regarding the study as a whole: By a late point after vaccination, infection- and vaccine-induced clones had shrunk markedly through clonal contraction. Cross-reactivity with common cold coronaviruses was shown by only 1 of 255 vaccine-induced clones in healthy vaccinees.

Data came from immunoSEQ multiplex PCR; TCRdb stores just in-frame clones and leaves some out. The sample holds about 64,000 clones, around 80% seen once. V gave up 0 bases and J gave up 5 bases, with 4 bases separating them. The CDR3 extends over 12 amino acids. Germline CDR1 and CDR2: LGHDT and YNNKEL (reference sequence). This material consisted of CD4+ T cells from PBMCs cultured with HCoV-OC43 spike peptides, taken after COVID-19 vaccination. The subset: HCoV-OC43 spike overlapping peptide pool stimulation. This TCR derives from a human donor who received a COVID-19 vaccine. J is TRBJ2-5 and V is TRBV3-1 (or the pseudogene TRBV3-2); D is ambiguous. The CDR3 loop reads CASSQDRETQYF. CDR3 sequence (DNA): TGTGCCAGCAGCCAAGATCGGGAGACCCAGTACTTC.